Presented here are 13 T cell receptor beta chains from one specimen sequenced in a study of blood T cell repertoires in COVID-19. Clones were read by immunoSEQ multiplex PCR, and TCRdb kept only the in-frame ones, dropping some. The sample includes approximately 300,000 clones, about nine tenths of them seen just once. Sequences were obtained from PBMCs or T cells enriched from blood (not recorded which). All receptors come from a man between 60 and 70 years old who had recovered from COVID-19.

The chain recombines TRBV29-1 with TRBJ2-7; TRBD1 might be the D (6 bases). This CDR3 has 14 amino acids. Germline values: CDR1 SQVTM, CDR2 ANQGSEA. V was cut by 3 bases and J by 0 bases, with 12 bases left in between. CDR3 DNA sequence: TGCAGCGTTGATCAGGGGTTGAGCTCCTACGAGCAGTACTTC. This translates into CSVDQGLSSYEQYF.

The chain is built from TRBV19 and TRBJ2-7; 7 bases align to TRBD1. This CDR3 spans 14 amino acids. CDR1 is LNHDA, CDR2 SQIVND, per germline (reference sequence). The ends lost 3 bases at V and 2 bases at J; junction bases unmatched: 4. The CDR3 coding sequence is TGTGCCAGTAGTATCCATGGACAGGCCTACGAGCAGTACTTC. It specifies CASSIHGQAYEQYF.

The chain is built from TRBV4-1 and TRBJ1-3; 7 bases map to TRBD1. The CDR3 spans 17 residues. V lost 1 base and J lost 3; bases outside the gene matches: 9. The germline V gene has CDR1 MGHRA and CDR2 YSYEKL. CDR3 loop: CASSQGPQGMYGNTIYF. As DNA, the CDR3 is TGCGCCAGCAGCCAAGGACCACAGGGGATGTATGGAAACACCATATATTTT.

This clone was counted a single time. This rearrangement joins TRBV4-2 to TRBJ1-4; D is unresolved. V was shortened by 4 bases and J by 1 base, with 7 bases between the two germline ends. Germline loops: CDR1 LGHNA, CDR2 YNFKEQ. The CDR3 has 14 residues. CDR3 DNA sequence: TGTGCCAGCAGCCGGGCCTTAACTAATGAAAAACTGTTTTTT. Its translation is CASSRALTNEKLFF.

The V gene is TRBV27, the J gene TRBJ2-7; D is unclear. The CDR3 has 15 residues. From germline, CDR1 is MNHEY and CDR2 SMNVEV (reference sequence). The germline V and J ends were trimmed by 6 bases and 3 bases, with 18 bases remaining between them. The CDR3 reads CASSPAGSGDYEQYF. The CDR3 nucleotides read TGTGCCAGCAGCCCAGCCGGGTCTGGCGACTACGAGCAGTACTTC.

The chain employs TRBV19 and TRBJ2-3; 12 bases align to TRBD2. The junction had 2 bases not matched to a gene; V was cut back by 1 base and J by 6 bases. The germline gives CDR1 LNHDA, CDR2 SQIVND (reference sequence). The CDR3 consists of 15 residues. CDR3: CASSIALAGGDTQYF. CDR3 DNA: TGTGCCAGTAGTATAGCGCTAGCGGGAGGGGATACGCAGTATTTT.

The CDR3 sequence: CASSFGPAPLHF. The CDR3 DNA is TGTGCCAGCAGTTTTGGGCCGGCACCCCTCCACTTT. V gene TRBV12-3 or TRBV12-4 combines with J gene TRBJ1-6; D ambiguous. The V end lost 3 bases, the J end lost 11 bases, and 8 bases lay between the germline ends. This CDR3 region has 12 residues.

The rearrangement links TRBV2 to TRBJ2-5; 11 nucleotides line up with TRBD2. Germline-derived CDR1 and CDR2 are SNHLY and FYNNEI. Losses at the gene ends were 2 bases for V and 5 bases for J; bases not matched to a gene: 4. The CDR3 length is 15 residues. The CDR3 nucleotides read TGTGCCAGCAGTGAACTAGCGGGGGGTGTGGAGACCCAGTACTTC. This codes for CASSELAGGVETQYF.

In its sample, this clone was seen a few times. The chain joins TRBV27 to TRBJ1-6; D ambiguous. Deletions cut 3 bases from V and 11 bases from J, with 14 bases between. The CDR3 contains 14 residues. The germline V gene encodes CDR1 MNHEY and CDR2 SMNVEV (reference sequence). This chain's CDR3 is CASSFGGRITPLHF. The CDR3 coding sequence is TGTGCCAGCAGTTTTGGAGGAAGGATTACACCCCTCCACTTT.

This clone was seen once. The chain carries TRBV15 and TRBJ2-1; D perhaps matches TRBD2 (6 bases). The CDR3 loop spans 15 amino acids. CDR1 LNHNV and CDR2 YYDKDF come from the germline V gene (reference sequence). The germline V and J ends were trimmed by 1 base and 4 bases, with 11 bases remaining between them. In DNA, the CDR3 is TGTGCCACCAGCAGAGTGGACTACTTATACAATGAGCAGTTCTTC. The encoded protein is CATSRVDYLYNEQFF.

As for this clone: This sample includes further DNA sequences coding for the same CDR3. The rearrangement joins TRBV18 to TRBJ1-2, with D uncertain. Trimming removed 3 bases at V and 5 bases at J, with 10 bases between. Germline V gives CDR1 KGHSH, CDR2 LQKENI. This CDR3 spans 13 amino acids. CDR3 nucleotides: TGTGCCAGCTCACCGGCGGGGAGGTATGGCTACACCTTC. Translated, it gives CASSPAGRYGYTF.

This chain links TRBV7-2 with TRBJ1-1; D is undetermined. CDR3 length: 16 residues. Germline V gives CDR1 SGHTA, CDR2 FQGNSA. The ends were cut back, 3 bases at V and 2 bases at J, with 16 bases in the middle. The DNA of the CDR3 is TGTGCCAGCAGCTTTACCTCTACGGGAACCAACACTGAAGCTTTCTTT. The encoded protein is CASSFTSTGTNTEAFF.

J is TRBJ1-2 and V is TRBV6-5; no definite D call. Germline loops: CDR1 MNHEY, CDR2 SVGAGI. With 6 bases removed from V and 3 bases from J, the gap between germline ends came to 17 bases. The length of the CDR3 is 15 residues. CDR3 DNA: TGTGCCAGCAGCCTGAGTGCTTATTCGGACTATGGCTACACCTTC. It is translated as CASSLSAYSDYGYTF.